Here is one T cell receptor (beta chain) with its context. The target antigen is unknown. This record comes from a study of glioma-infiltrating T cells. Study-level findings and limits: CDR3 overlap between tissue and blood was very small. Above-expected tissue-blood divergence occurred in all gliomas, most in low-grade ones.

The CDR3 contains 14 residues. Between the trimmed V and J ends, which lost 5 bases and 2 bases, there was a span of 12 bases. Germline loops: CDR1 WSHSY, CDR2 SAAADI. Amplification of TCR alpha and beta CDR3 regions from RNA used iRepertoire nested multiplex PCR. For one-step reverse transcription and amplification, about 90-450 ng of tissue mRNA or PBMC total RNA was used. TCRdb analysed the multiplex PCR reads with MiXCR anew, one entry per CDR3 protein. The data show around 120,000 distinct CDR3 sequences, approximately 24% seen once. The sequenced material came from glioma tissue, nonneoplastic brain tissue, or PBMCs (not recorded which). The chain has TRBV10-2 and TRBJ1-1; weak D call: TRBD1 (5 bases). The clonotype originates from a human donor with low-grade glioma or glioblastoma, undergoing nonglioma brain surgery, or in good health (not recorded which). CDR3 residues: CASSPRAVNTEAFF. In DNA, the CDR3 is TGCGCCAGCAGTCCCAGGGCCGTTAACACTGAAGCTTTCTTT.